This T cell receptor beta chain was captured in a study of identical twins. Study results and limitations: Beta out-of-frame sequences displayed a weaker excess of sharing between twins. Carriage of fewer insertions was seen in abundant cord blood beta clonotypes, whereas memory repertoires showed none. Analyses of zero insertions could, in part, be confounded by invariant MAIT and iNKT cells.

V lost 6 bases, J lost 5 bases, and 23 bases stayed unmatched. Germline V CDR1 and CDR2: DFQATT, SNEGSKA (reference sequence). The CDR3 is 18 amino acids. This clonotype has a count of ten or more. The antigen is unknown. Each CDR3 protein is one row after TCRdb ran MiXCR on the 5' RACE reads. The sample records approximately 350,000 distinct CDR3 sequences, about 12% being singletons. These records were also assigned to another study, of yellow fever vaccine responses in identical twins.

The V and J genes are TRBV20-1 and TRBJ2-3, with 7 nucleotides matching TRBD2. Sequencing input: CD8+ T cells sorted from blood. The clonotype originates from a woman younger than 30 in good health. CDR3 protein: CSAAPPGGGRNFIDTQYF. CDR3 coding DNA: TGCAGTGCCGCCCCCCCCGGTGGCGGGAGAAACTTTATAGATACGCAGTATTTT.